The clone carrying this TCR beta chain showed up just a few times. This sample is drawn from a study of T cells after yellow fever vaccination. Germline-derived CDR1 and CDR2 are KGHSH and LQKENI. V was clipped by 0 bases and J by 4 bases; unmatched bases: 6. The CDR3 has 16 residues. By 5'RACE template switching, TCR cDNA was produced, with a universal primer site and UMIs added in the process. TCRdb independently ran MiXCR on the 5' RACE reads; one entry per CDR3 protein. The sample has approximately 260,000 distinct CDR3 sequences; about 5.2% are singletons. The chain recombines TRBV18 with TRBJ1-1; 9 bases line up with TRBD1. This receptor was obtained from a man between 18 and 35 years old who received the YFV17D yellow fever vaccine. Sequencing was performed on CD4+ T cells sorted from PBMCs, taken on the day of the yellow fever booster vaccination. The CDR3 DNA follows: TGTGCCAGCTCACCACCTCTCGGACAGGGGAGCACTGAAGCTTTCTTT. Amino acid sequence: CASSPPLGQGSTEAFF.